This paragraph covers one T cell receptor beta chain sequence. This clone was counted a single time. Which antigen it targets is not known. No much larger clone exists at a distance of one base, and base qualities are not known. This specimen comes from a study of blood T cell repertoires in COVID-19 (dated by TCRdb to the early 2020s). Regarding the complete study: Samples from collaborators originated in the United States, Italy and Spain and spanned both the acute and convalescent phases of COVID-19. The material from the prospective study consisted of cDNA or gDNA derived from T cells, B-cell-depleted T cells, or PBMCs. Subjects who had been exposed to COVID-19, were actively infected with it, or had recovered from it provided the deeply sampled blood TCRbeta repertoires that made up the dataset. The repertoires were released in a freely available public database intended as a resource for research on the immune response to SARS-CoV-2. The samples were drawn from the first 160 participants of the ongoing ImmuneRACE study and from 950 to 1,500 subjects provided by 6 global collaborators. Sample metadata almost always included a de-identified subject ID, COVID-19 status, age in years and sex. Where HLA class I and class II types were available, the types were taken from metadata supplied by the sample provider, not from assay-based typing. The paper's findings and limits, for the study overall: Clinical and demographic metadata were provided uncurated, with the amount varying by source and participant.

According to the germline V gene, CDR1 reads SGHDN and CDR2 reads FVKESK. The germline V end is reduced by 6 bases and the J end by 0 bases; junction bases left unmatched: 4. The CDR3 measures 16 amino acids from cysteine to phenylalanine. CDR3 DNA is the only sequence kept; it has 48 bases, read in frame from the first base. Collaborating institutions collected whole blood in K2EDTA tubes following their own protocols. For TCRbeta analysis, collaborators shipped samples as frozen whole blood, isolated PBMCs, or DNA extracted from either of those sample types. TCRbeta CDR3 regions were amplified from genomic DNA using the immunoSEQ Assay, a bias-controlled multiplex PCR. On the authors' methods: The number of nucleated cells in each sample was estimated from the amplification of reference gene primers within the assay. To quantify the absolute abundance of each unique TCRbeta CDR3 rearrangement, sequence reads were collapsed and filtered. Productive Simpson clonality was computed per sample as the square root of Simpson's diversity index over productive rearrangements. The immuneACCESS repertoire file appears here via TCRdb, limited to in-frame rearrangements. These files lack a portion of the clones; in checked studies, under half of the deficit traces to unresolved V genes, and the cause of the others is not known. Clone size and the V and J calls come from that table; the DNA yielded D and trimming. This sample lists about 35,000 clones; roughly 73% were detected once. The ten largest clones add up to roughly 14% of the sample.

The TCR sequence derives from a man older than 75 with active or convalescent COVID-19. Sequenced input: peripheral blood. The rearranged chain carries TRBV14 and TRBJ2-6, with 8 central nucleotides matching TRBD1. CDR3 reads: CASRLTGGSGANVLTF. The DNA sequence is as follows: TGTGCCAGCAGACTAACAGGGGGCTCTGGGGCCAACGTCCTGACTTTC.